The clone carrying this TCR beta chain came up many times. The sample belongs to a study of regulatory T cells in long-lasting Graves disease. Whole-study context: Graves' patients (newly diagnosed) had been on antithyroid drugs under 3 months.

Arm-PCR of CDR3 regions and iRepertoire HTBI primers were used to build TCR beta libraries. TCRdb re-analysed the multiplex PCR reads in MiXCR, keeping a single row per CDR3 protein. The sample contains 440,000 or so distinct CDR3 sequences, about 15% of which appear only once. Trimming took 4 bases from V and 0 from J; bases not matched to a gene: 7. The CDR3 consists of 18 residues. Germline V CDR1 and CDR2: SGHAT, FQNNGV. The time point: newly diagnosed GD, antithyroid drugs for less than 3 months. From PBMCs, RNA was extracted and then used to make the TCR library. These same data were also listed under a study on T cells in Graves' hyperthyroidism and ophthalmopathy.

This TCR was recovered from a woman aged 25 to 39 with Graves disease. The chain joins TRBV11-2 to TRBJ2-3; 13 nucleotides line up with TRBD2. The sequences come from peripheral blood mononuclear cells (PBMCs), collected at new diagnosis, from a patient treated with antithyroid drugs. The DNA for the CDR3 is TGTGCCAGCAGCTCGGGGGGACTAGCGGGACAAAGCACAGATACGCAGTATTTT. It translates to CASSSGGLAGQSTDTQYF.